Below, 30 T cell receptor beta chains from the same sample are listed, as sequenced in a study of beta chain features in type 1 diabetes. The authors reverse transcribed all of the isolated RNA, so sequencing captured expressed TCRB transcripts. Using immunoSEQ multiplex PCR, the repertoire was profiled, and TCRdb retains in-frame clones only, with some absent. Seen here are about 350,000 clones, about 18% observed once, and the top ten hold around 0.045%. The sample comprised naive CD4+ T cells from blood. Receptors originate from a woman between 18 and 29 years old in good health.

The V and J genes are TRBV20-1 and TRBJ2-5; no reliable D call. The V end lost 5 bases, the J end lost 5 bases, and 9 bases lay between the germline ends. The CDR3 is 11 amino acids. Germline V gene lookup returns CDR1 DFQATT and CDR2 SNEGSKA (reference sequence). The CDR3: CSAYRLETQYF. CDR3 sequence (DNA): TGCAGTGCTTACCGACTCGAGACCCAGTACTTC.

This chain uses TRBV4-2 with TRBJ2-5; 9 nucleotides agree with TRBD1. CDR3 length equals 14 residues. V dropped 7 bases and J dropped 5; count of bases not matched to a gene: 8. From germline, CDR1 is LGHNA and CDR2 YNFKEQ. The CDR3 coding sequence is TGTGCCAGCAACCAGGGACAGGGAGATGAGACCCAGTACTTC. It is translated as CASNQGQGDETQYF.

The chain is built from TRBV28 and TRBJ2-7; 11 bases line up with TRBD1. The CDR3 covers 13 residues. CDR1 and CDR2 (germline): MDHEN, SYDVKM. Losses at the gene ends were 4 bases for V and 5 bases for J; bases not matched to a gene: 1. The DNA for the CDR3 is TGTGCCAGCAGTTCGGGACAGGGGGACGAGCAGTACTTC. It translates to CASSSGQGDEQYF. Filled out from reference TRBV28 and TRBJ2-7, the complete variable domain reads DVKVTQSSRYLVKRTGEKVFLECVQDMDHENMFWYRQDPGLGLRLIYFSYDVKMKEKGDIPEGYSVSREKKERFSLILESASTNQTSMYLCASSSGQGDEQYFGPGTRLTVT.

This clone has a handful of counts. The chain combines TRBV5-1 with TRBJ1-6, with 9 nucleotides matching TRBD1. Germline values: CDR1 SGHRS, CDR2 YFSETQ. CDR3 length: 13 residues. The V and J ends lost 3 bases and 9 bases, in that order; junction bases with no gene match: 1. The CDR3 DNA reads as TGCGCCAGCAGCTGGACAGGGGTTTCACCCCTCCACTTT. This encodes CASSWTGVSPLHF. The complete variable domain, with remaining parts taken from reference TRBV5-1 and TRBJ1-6, reads KAGVTQTPRYLIKTRGQQVTLSCSPISGHRSVSWYQQTPGQGLQFLFEYFSETQRNKGNFPGRFSGRQFSNSRSEMNVSTLELGDSALYLCASSWTGVSPLHFGNGTRLTVT.

The rearrangement uses TRBV19 and TRBJ2-1, with 7 bases lining up with TRBD2. The CDR3 consists of 12 residues. CDR1 and CDR2 (germline): LNHDA, SQIVND (reference sequence). Losses at the gene ends were 6 bases for V and 10 bases for J; bases not matched to a gene: 6. CDR3 coding DNA: TGTGCCAGTAGCCCAGAAGCGGGGGAGCAGTTCTTC. Protein sequence: CASSPEAGEQFF.

The chain is built from TRBV19 and TRBJ2-7; TRBD1 matches 8 bases. Germline assignment: CDR1 LNHDA and CDR2 SQIVND (reference sequence). The CDR3 totals 15 residues. After removal of 5 bases from V and 0 bases from J, the junction contained 6 bases not matched to a gene. The CDR3 loop is CASSLRQGNSYEQYF. For the CDR3, the DNA is TGTGCCAGTAGTCTTAGACAGGGGAACTCCTACGAGCAGTACTTC.

The rearrangement links TRBV6-5 to TRBJ2-2, with TRBD1 identical over 9 bases. Per germline, CDR1 MNHEY and CDR2 SVGAGI. The CDR3 spans 16 residues. V trimming: 2 bases; J trimming: 10 bases; junction bases outside the gene matches: 11. The CDR3 bases are TGTGCCAGCAGTTACGTCGGACAGGGGCCGTCGAAGGAGCTGTTTTTT. This codes for CASSYVGQGPSKELFF.

This clone was seen a handful of times. The chain combines TRBV4-1 with TRBJ1-6, with D maybe TRBD1 (5 bases). This CDR3 region has 15 residues. Germline V lookup: CDR1 MGHRA, CDR2 YSYEKL. V was cut by 2 bases and J by 10 bases, with 15 bases left in between. The CDR3 DNA follows: TGCGCCAGCAGCCAAATTTCAGGGTTTCAATCACCCCTCCACTTT. It specifies CASSQISGFQSPLHF.

The gene calls are TRBV27 and TRBJ2-7, with 8 bases fitting TRBD1. The junction had 9 bases not matched to a gene; V was cut back by 5 bases and J by 6 bases. CDR1 MNHEY and CDR2 SMNVEV come from the germline V gene (reference sequence). There are 14 residues in the CDR3. The CDR3 nucleotides read TGTGCCAGCAGTCCATGGACAGGGCGCGGCGAGCAGTACTTC. Residues: CASSPWTGRGEQYF.

The chain employs TRBV2 and TRBJ2-7; 7 bases fit TRBD1. J lost 4 bases, V lost 7 bases, and 19 bases had no gene match. In germline, CDR1 is SNHLY, CDR2 FYNNEI. The CDR3 has 17 amino acids. The CDR3: CASTLRQGPGRLYEQYF. DNA for the CDR3: TGTGCCAGCACCTTGAGACAGGGTCCCGGAAGACTTTACGAGCAGTACTTC.

There are a few counts of this clone. The chain recombines TRBV30 with TRBJ1-1; possibly TRBD1 for D (6 bases). The CDR3 spans 14 residues. Trimming shortened V by 5 bases and J by 4 bases, and 17 bases separated the two germline ends. Germline CDR1 is GTSNPN and CDR2 is SVGIG (reference sequence). CDR3 in amino acids: CAWRTARGGTEAFF. Here the CDR3 DNA reads TGTGCCTGGCGGACGGCCAGGGGTGGCACTGAAGCTTTCTTT.

This chain connects TRBV18 to TRBJ1-2; possible D gene TRBD1, 5 bases. The CDR3 sequence is 13 residues long. The V gene lost 4 bases and the J gene lost 4 bases, with 10 bases spanning the gap. The germline V gene encodes CDR1 KGHSH and CDR2 LQKENI. The CDR3 reads CASSLGQGYGYTF. The CDR3 coding sequence is TGTGCCAGCTCACTGGGTCAGGGCTATGGCTACACCTTC.

This sequence joins TRBV11-2 and TRBJ2-7; tentatively, D is TRBD1 (6 bases). The CDR3 loop spans 16 amino acids. Trimming left V 3 bases short and J 11 bases short, with 26 bases between. Germline lookup yields CDR1 SGHAT and CDR2 FQNNGV. The CDR3 loop is CASSLIQGPKGRVKYF. CDR3 DNA: TGTGCCAGCAGCTTGATCCAGGGGCCCAAGGGTCGAGTGAAGTACTTC.

In its sample, this clone was seen a few times. The chain recombines TRBV19 with TRBJ2-4; 13 bases fit TRBD2. Germline V gene sequence: CDR1 LNHDA, CDR2 SQIVND (reference sequence). The trim removed 4 bases at V and 7 bases at J, leaving 7 bases unmatched. The CDR3 consists of 16 residues. The CDR3 sequence is CASSTLAGGQPNIQYF. Written as DNA, the CDR3 is TGTGCCAGTAGTACACTAGCGGGGGGGCAACCGAACATTCAGTACTTC.

The CDR3 DNA reads as TGCAGCGTTAAGCCTCCCCAAGAGACCCAGTACTTC. This encodes CSVKPPQETQYF. The chain is built from TRBV29-1 and TRBJ2-5; D ambiguous. The CDR3 runs 12 residues. V gave up 5 bases and J gave up 1 base, with 8 bases separating them. Germline values: CDR1 SQVTM, CDR2 ANQGSEA.

The rearrangement links TRBV14 to TRBJ1-2; D remains ambiguous. Germline V gives CDR1 SGHDN, CDR2 FVKESK. Trimming stripped 4 bases from V and 8 bases from J, with 11 bases between. This CDR3 is built from 12 residues. The DNA for the CDR3 is TGTGCCAGCAGCCGTGGCATTTACGGCTACACCTTC. The encoded protein is CASSRGIYGYTF.

This chain uses TRBV9 with TRBJ2-1; D not resolved. There are 13 residues in the CDR3. Germline V CDR1 and CDR2: SGDLS, YYNGEE. V lost 0 bases to trimming and J lost 6 bases, with 7 bases between them. Written as DNA, the CDR3 is TGTGCCAGCAGCGTAGATCGCGTCAATGAGCAGTTCTTC. Translated: CASSVDRVNEQFF.

This clone has more than one count but fewer than ten. The CDR3 sequence: CAWAPSQETQYF. CDR3 nucleotides: TGTGCCTGGGCGCCCTCACAAGAGACCCAGTACTTC. V is TRBV30 and J is TRBJ2-5; D gene unclear. Germline CDR1 reads GTSNPN; CDR2 reads SVGIG (reference sequence). V was cut by 5 bases and J by 2 bases, with 9 bases left in between. The CDR3 consists of 12 residues.

This clone was seen a handful of times. The V gene is TRBV29-1, the J gene TRBJ2-3; maybe TRBD2 (6 bases). Germline values: CDR1 SQVTM, CDR2 ANQGSEA. This CDR3 is 14 amino acids long. Trimming took off 2 bases at V and 4 bases at J, with 13 bases between the two ends. The DNA of the CDR3 is TGCAGCGTTGAACGCCTAGGAGGGTCAGATACGCAGTATTTT. It codes for CSVERLGGSDTQYF.

The rearrangement links TRBV7-3 to TRBJ1-6; 8 bases fit TRBD1. Germline V lookup: CDR1 SGHTA, CDR2 FQGTGA. The CDR3 contains 14 residues. The J segment lost 10 bases and the V segment lost 5 bases, leaving 7 bases of the junction unmatched. DNA of the CDR3: TGTGCCAGCAGCGTAGCAGGGGGCGACTCACCCCTCCACTTT. It encodes CASSVAGGDSPLHF.

This clone has a handful of counts. CDR3 in amino acids: CASSPTVSLHEKLFF. The CDR3 nucleotides are TGTGCCAGCAGCCCCACGGTCTCCTTGCATGAAAAACTGTTTTTT. V usage is TRBV9 and J usage is TRBJ1-4; the D is unclear. Germline-derived CDR1 and CDR2 are SGDLS and YYNGEE. Trimming stripped 4 bases from V and 6 bases from J, with 16 bases between. This CDR3 contains 15 residues.

This clone was seen at least ten times. The chain recombines TRBV23-1 with TRBJ2-2; possibly TRBD1 for D (6 bases). TRBV23-1 is marked as an open reading frame, function uncertain. The CDR3 length is 17 residues. V lost 0 bases and J lost 6, with 17 bases in between. CDR3 region: CASSQSWTVVSSGELFF. Written as DNA, the CDR3 is TGCGCCAGCAGTCAATCGTGGACAGTGGTATCTTCCGGGGAGCTGTTTTTT.

This clone occurred a few times. The chain is built from TRBV5-1 and TRBJ1-1, with no clear D. Germline V gene sequence: CDR1 SGHRS, CDR2 YFSETQ. This CDR3 contains 14 residues. V was cut by 0 bases and J by 1 base, with 7 bases left in between. The DNA of the CDR3 is TGCGCCAGCAGCTTGGCCGCGGGGAACACTGAAGCTTTCTTT. This gives the protein CASSLAAGNTEAFF.

The rearrangement joins TRBV6-5 to TRBJ1-1; D call uncertain. The CDR3 covers 13 residues. Germline-derived CDR1 and CDR2 are MNHEY and SVGAGI. Trimming took off 2 bases at V and 1 base at J, with 5 bases between the two ends. CDR3 sequence reads: CASSYERNTEAFF. CDR3 in DNA: TGTGCCAGCAGTTACGAGCGGAACACTGAAGCTTTCTTT.

This clone was detected only a few times. The gene calls are TRBV4-2 and TRBJ2-3, with 9 bases aligning to TRBD1. The V and J ends lost 0 bases and 4 bases, in that order; junction bases with no gene match: 5. Per the germline V gene, CDR1 is LGHNA and CDR2 is YNFKEQ. There are 16 residues in the CDR3. CDR3 sequence (DNA): TGTGCCAGCAGCCAAGACGGGACAGGGAAGGCAGATACGCAGTATTTT. It is translated as CASSQDGTGKADTQYF.

CDR3 bases: TGTGCCAGCAGCTCCACGGGGAGTCCCTATGGCTACACCTTC. Translating gives CASSSTGSPYGYTF. This chain joins TRBV7-9 and TRBJ1-2; D is ambiguous. Trimming removed 4 bases from V and 4 bases from J, with 13 bases in between. The CDR3 is 14 amino acids. Germline V gene lookup returns CDR1 SEHNR and CDR2 FQNEAQ (reference sequence).

The chain uses TRBV29-1 and TRBJ2-5, with 14 nucleotides matching TRBD2. Germline V gene data show CDR1 as SQVTM and CDR2 as ANQGSEA. V was clipped by 8 bases and J by 5 bases; unmatched bases: 4. This CDR3 spans 13 amino acids. CDR3 protein: CSCGLAGGETQYF. The CDR3, as DNA: TGCAGCTGTGGACTAGCGGGGGGTGAGACCCAGTACTTC.

The chain is built from TRBV7-9 and TRBJ1-1; the D gene is possibly TRBD1 (6 bases). Germline-derived CDR1 and CDR2 are SEHNR and FQNEAQ (reference sequence). The germline V and J ends were trimmed by 4 bases and 1 base, with 10 bases remaining between them. CDR3 length: 14 amino acids. In DNA, the CDR3 is TGTGCCAGCAGCTCCGGGACACCGAACACTGAAGCTTTCTTT. Residues: CASSSGTPNTEAFF.

This clone has just a few counts. The V gene is TRBV7-2, the J gene TRBJ2-3, with 9 bases that match TRBD2. The CDR3 runs to 15 residues. Per the germline V gene, CDR1 is SGHTA and CDR2 is FQGNSA. Trimming cost V 6 bases and J 4 bases; bases outside gene matches: 8. CDR3 protein: CASSALAGAADTQYF. CDR3 nucleotides: TGTGCCAGCAGTGCGTTAGCGGGGGCCGCAGATACGCAGTATTTT.

The chain employs TRBV30 and TRBJ2-3; TRBD2 aligns across 11 bases. Germline CDR1 GTSNPN, CDR2 SVGIG (reference sequence). The CDR3 totals 16 residues. Trimming at V came to 1 base and at J to 2 bases, leaving 5 bases not matched to a gene. The CDR3 nucleotides are TGTGCCTGGAGTGCGGGGACTAGCGGTAACACAGATACGCAGTATTTT. Protein sequence: CAWSAGTSGNTDTQYF.